Presented here are 26 T cell receptor beta chains from one specimen sequenced in a study of T cell responses to AZD1222 COVID-19 vaccine. Profiled with immunoSEQ multiplex PCR; TCRdb holds only in-frame clones, not every one. The profile covers about 180,000 clones, with almost 90% appearing a single time and 0.45% to 0.55% taken by the ten largest. The source was peripheral blood, collected on day 0 of AZD1222 vaccination. The receptors derive from an adult in good health.

This clone came up a few times. V is TRBV21-1 and J is TRBJ1-4; TRBD1 was called by the table and not checked on the DNA. TRBV21-1 represents a pseudogene. CDR3 size: 13 residues. CDR3 amino acids: CASSSGQGGELFF. CDR3 sequence (DNA): TGTGCCAGCAGCAGTGGACAGGGGGGGGAACTGTTTTTT.

V usage is TRBV19 and J usage is TRBJ2-3; the D gene is possibly TRBD1 (6 bases). V lost 5 bases, J lost 6 bases, and 15 bases lay in between. This CDR3 is 14 amino acids long. Looked up from germline, CDR1 is LNHDA and CDR2 is SQIVND (reference sequence). CDR3 DNA sequence: TGTGCCAGTAGTGGGGGCAGGGGAGTGGATACGCAGTATTTT. Protein: CASSGGRGVDTQYF.

The gene calls are TRBV28 and TRBJ2-1; 8 positions match TRBD1. Germline-derived CDR1 and CDR2 are MDHEN and SYDVKM. The CDR3 is 16 residues long. With V trimmed by 6 bases and J by 2 bases, 9 bases remained unmatched. The CDR3 DNA reads as TGTGCCAGCAGGGCCTGGAGACAGGGGACCTACAATGAGCAGTTCTTC. It yields the protein CASRAWRQGTYNEQFF. The full variable domain, its missing parts supplied by reference TRBV28 and TRBJ2-1, is DVKVTQSSRYLVKRTGEKVFLECVQDMDHENMFWYRQDPGLGLRLIYFSYDVKMKEKGDIPEGYSVSREKKERFSLILESASTNQTSMYLCASRAWRQGTYNEQFFGPGTRLTVL.

The chain couples TRBV11-3 to TRBJ2-1; D not certain. V lost 5 bases and J lost 10, with 15 bases in between. The CDR3 extends over 13 amino acids. Germline loops: CDR1 SGHNT, CDR2 YENEEA. The CDR3 loop is CASSPSPGREQFF. The CDR3 nucleotides read TGTGCCAGCAGCCCATCCCCCGGGCGCGAGCAGTTCTTC.

This chain joins TRBV6-2 or TRBV6-3 and TRBJ1-2, with D unclear. The V end lost 0 bases, the J end lost 8 bases, and 10 bases lay between the germline ends. Germline lookup yields CDR1 MNHEY and CDR2 SVGEGT. The CDR3 has 13 amino acids. CDR3 sequence: CASSYSRGLGYTF. CDR3 DNA: TGTGCCAGCAGTTACTCTAGAGGTCTCGGCTACACCTTC.

V and J are TRBV30 and TRBJ2-7; the D call may be TRBD1 or TRBD2 (5 bases each). The CDR3 spans 15 residues. Germline V gene lookup returns CDR1 GTSNPN and CDR2 SVGIG (reference sequence). V was cut by 0 bases and J by 6 bases, with 18 bases left in between. Here the CDR3 reads CAWSVLEGLEGEQYF. The CDR3 DNA follows: TGTGCCTGGAGTGTACTTGAGGGGTTAGAGGGCGAGCAGTACTTC.

The chain recombines TRBV28 with TRBJ2-4; D unclear. Trimming removed 5 bases from V and 7 bases from J, with 9 bases in between. This CDR3 region has 12 residues. Germline assignment: CDR1 MDHEN and CDR2 SYDVKM. CDR3 sequence (DNA): TGTGCCAGCAGTCCGCCCCGGAACATTCAGTACTTC. This codes for CASSPPRNIQYF.

The chain uses TRBV9 and TRBJ2-1; 10 bases are shared with TRBD2. The CDR3 runs 16 residues. CDR1 is SGDLS, CDR2 YYNGEE, per germline. The V gene end was trimmed by 0 bases and the J gene end by 4 bases; junction bases not matched to a gene: 4. CDR3 in DNA: TGTGCCAGCAGCGTAGGGGCTAGCGGGGGTTACAATGAGCAGTTCTTC. Translating it yields CASSVGASGGYNEQFF.

This clone was detected once. The chain couples TRBV9 to TRBJ1-4; no clear D. There are 12 residues in the CDR3. Trimming cost V 3 bases and J 4 bases, with 4 bases left between them. Germline CDR1 is SGDLS and CDR2 is YYNGEE. This chain's CDR3 is CASSGLNEKLFF. Written as DNA, the CDR3 is TGTGCCAGCAGCGGGCTTAATGAAAAACTGTTTTTT.

This clone was picked up a small number of times. The V call is TRBV7-2, the J call TRBJ2-2; D gene ambiguous. Per the germline V gene, CDR1 is SGHTA and CDR2 is FQGNSA. The germline V and J ends were trimmed by 2 bases and 4 bases, with 11 bases remaining between them. CDR3 size: 15 residues. The chain's CDR3 is CASSLNARSTGELFF. DNA of the CDR3: TGTGCCAGCAGCTTAAACGCCAGATCCACCGGGGAGCTGTTTTTT.

This chain joins TRBV7-2 and TRBJ2-7, with D maybe TRBD1 (6 bases). Germline CDR1 is SGHTA and CDR2 is FQGNSA. Trimming stripped 1 base from V and 4 bases from J, with 11 bases between. This CDR3 comprises 14 residues. The CDR3 nucleotides read TGTGCCAGCAGCTTAGGGCCGCAGGGGTACGAGCAGTACTTC. Encoded protein: CASSLGPQGYEQYF.

The chain couples TRBV6-5 to TRBJ1-2, with D unresolved. CDR3 length: 11 residues. Trimming pared 2 bases from V and 8 bases from J, leaving 6 bases between. From germline, CDR1 is MNHEY and CDR2 SVGAGI. CDR3 bases: TGTGCCAGCAGTTACCTCGGAGGCTACACCTTC. Amino acid sequence: CASSYLGGYTF.

The chain joins TRBV28 to TRBJ1-5; D gene ambiguous. V dropped 1 base and J dropped 7 bases, with 11 bases sitting between them. The CDR3 loop spans 14 amino acids. Germline V gene sequence: CDR1 MDHEN, CDR2 SYDVKM. The chain's CDR3 is CASSLSGRRQPQHF. In nucleotides, the CDR3 is TGTGCCAGCAGTTTATCGGGGAGGAGACAGCCCCAGCATTTT.

Here the CDR3 reads CASSQPVQGSNTEAFF. DNA of the CDR3: TGTGCCAGCAGCCAGCCGGTACAGGGGAGTAACACTGAAGCTTTCTTT. The chain combines TRBV7-9 with TRBJ1-1, with 7 bases that match TRBD1. The V segment lost 5 bases and the J segment 2 bases; nucleotides outside the gene matches: 11. Germline V gene sequence: CDR1 SEHNR, CDR2 FQNEAQ (reference sequence). The CDR3 has 16 residues.

This clone appeared once. This rearrangement joins TRBV5-1 to TRBJ2-1; 9 bases map to TRBD2. Per the germline V gene, CDR1 is SGHRS and CDR2 is YFSETQ. The CDR3 loop spans 16 amino acids. With V trimmed by 4 bases and J by 5 bases, 10 bases remained unmatched. This chain's CDR3 is CASSPPFAGGDNEQFF. The CDR3 DNA reads TGCGCCAGCAGCCCTCCCTTTGCGGGAGGGGACAATGAGCAGTTCTTC.

The chain employs TRBV7-2 and TRBJ1-1; D remains ambiguous. CDR1 SGHTA and CDR2 FQGNSA come from the germline V gene. This CDR3 contains 15 residues. V lost 3 bases to trimming and J lost 4 bases, with 15 bases between them. The CDR3 loop is CASSFEVLPGTEAFF. CDR3 nucleotides: TGTGCCAGCAGCTTTGAAGTACTTCCTGGCACTGAAGCTTTCTTT.

The V and J genes are TRBV30 and TRBJ2-5; the D gene is possibly TRBD2 (5 bases). The CDR3 is 13 residues long. Germline loops: CDR1 GTSNPN, CDR2 SVGIG (reference sequence). Trimming shortened V by 0 bases and J by 5 bases, and 10 bases separated the two germline ends. The CDR3: CAWSVRTLETQYF. DNA for the CDR3: TGTGCCTGGAGTGTAAGGACTCTGGAGACCCAGTACTTC.

This sequence joins TRBV2 and TRBJ2-1, with TRBD2 identical over 10 bases. The CDR3 consists of 17 residues. J was trimmed by 4 bases and V by 6 bases; bases with no gene match: 12. Germline CDR1 is SNHLY and CDR2 is FYNNEI. The CDR3 reads CASRRASGGVGYNEQFF. CDR3 sequence (DNA): TGTGCCAGCAGAAGGGCTAGCGGGGGTGTCGGGTACAATGAGCAGTTCTTC.

This chain uses TRBV6-5 with TRBJ2-2; unclear D gene. CDR1 is MNHEY and CDR2 is SVGAGI in the germline V gene. V lost 7 bases, J lost 3 bases, and 6 bases lay in between. This CDR3 is built from 12 residues. The CDR3 region is CASTGYTGELFF. The CDR3 DNA reads TGTGCCAGCACGGGTTACACCGGGGAGCTGTTTTTT.

The chain joins TRBV6-5 to TRBJ1-1; TRBD1 aligns across 7 bases. After removal of 10 bases from V and 6 bases from J, the junction contained 11 bases not matched to a gene. The germline V gene encodes CDR1 MNHEY and CDR2 SVGAGI. The CDR3 is 13 amino acids. The CDR3 reads CATTDRALSEAFF. The DNA of the CDR3 is TGTGCCACCACCGACAGGGCCCTCTCTGAAGCTTTCTTT.

V is TRBV6-5 and J is TRBJ2-3, with 7 positions matching TRBD2. This CDR3 comprises 14 residues. Germline values: CDR1 MNHEY, CDR2 SVGAGI. The junction had 11 bases not matched to a gene; V was cut back by 6 bases and J by 8 bases. The CDR3 bases are TGTGCCAGCAGCCCGGGAGGACTAGGTGGTACGCAGTATTTT. Its translation is CASSPGGLGGTQYF.

The chain uses TRBV10-3 and TRBJ1-1; D uncertain. CDR3 length: 14 residues. Germline assignment: CDR1 ENHRY and CDR2 SYGVKD. The V and J ends lost 2 bases and 1 base respectively, with 8 bases between them. The CDR3 nucleotides read TGTGCCATCAGTGAGAACAGACCGAACACTGAAGCTTTCTTT. It yields the protein CAISENRPNTEAFF.

This chain joins TRBV27 and TRBJ2-7; D tentatively reads TRBD1 or TRBD2 (5 bases each). CDR1 and CDR2 (germline): MNHEY, SMNVEV (reference sequence). The CDR3 contains 14 residues. Trimming removed 4 bases at V and 2 bases at J, with 12 bases between. The CDR3 reads CASSSLGGTYEQYF. In DNA, the CDR3 is TGTGCCAGCAGTTCACTTGGGGGAACCTACGAGCAGTACTTC.

This sequence joins TRBV2 and TRBJ2-5; the D is unclear. CDR1 SNHLY and CDR2 FYNNEI come from the germline V gene. This CDR3 comprises 11 residues. V was pared by 7 bases and J by 7 bases, with 10 bases between. CDR3 nucleotide sequence: TGTGCCAGCATCCAGGATCGGACCCAGTACTTC. Translating it yields CASIQDRTQYF.

The chain joins TRBV14 to TRBJ1-5; D call uncertain. This CDR3 region has 13 residues. The V gene lost 1 base and the J gene lost 6 bases, with 7 bases spanning the gap. The germline V gene encodes CDR1 SGHDN and CDR2 FVKESK. CDR3 amino acids: CASSQVVGQPQHF. DNA of the CDR3: TGTGCCAGCAGCCAAGTTGTGGGTCAGCCCCAGCATTTT.

This chain uses TRBV6-5 with TRBJ2-7; 8 positions match TRBD1. The CDR3 sequence is 15 residues long. The ends lost 6 bases at V and 1 base at J; junction bases unmatched: 8. Per germline, CDR1 MNHEY and CDR2 SVGAGI. CDR3 in DNA: TGTGCCAGCAGCCGCCGGGACAGGTCATCCTACGAGCAGTACTTC. Amino acid sequence: CASSRRDRSSYEQYF.